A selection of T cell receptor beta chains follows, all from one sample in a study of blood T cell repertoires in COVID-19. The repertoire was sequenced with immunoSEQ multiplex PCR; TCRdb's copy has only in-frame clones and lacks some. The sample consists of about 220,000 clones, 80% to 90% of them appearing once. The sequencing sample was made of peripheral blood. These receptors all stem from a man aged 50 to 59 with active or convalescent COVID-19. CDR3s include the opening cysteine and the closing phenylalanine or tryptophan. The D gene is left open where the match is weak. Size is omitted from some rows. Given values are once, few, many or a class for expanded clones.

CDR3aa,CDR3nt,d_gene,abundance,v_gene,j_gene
CASSQFTGGTEAFF,TGTGCCAGCAGCCAATTTACAGGGGGGACTGAAGCTTTCTTT,TRBD1,-,TRBV14,TRBJ1-1
CASSLDPAGAYNEQFF,TGTGCCAGCAGCTTAGACCCGGCGGGGGCCTACAATGAGCAGTTCTTC,TRBD2,-,TRBV11-3,TRBJ2-1
CASTRGSEAFF,TGTGCCAGCACTAGAGGGTCCGAAGCTTTCTTT,-,-,TRBV2,TRBJ1-1
CASSEAPTGLDTEAFF,TGTGCCAGCAGTGAAGCGCCGACAGGGTTGGATACTGAAGCTTTCTTT,TRBD1,-,TRBV2,TRBJ1-1
CASSMRGANEQFF,TGTGCCAGTAGTATGCGTGGTGCGAATGAGCAGTTCTTC,-,-,TRBV19,TRBJ2-1
CASSRTGMVQETQYF,TGTGCCAGCAGCCGGACAGGGATGGTCCAAGAGACCCAGTACTTC,TRBD1,-,TRBV3-1/TRBV3-2,TRBJ2-5
CASSSGEGWGYTF,TGTGCCAGCAGCTCAGGGGAGGGTTGGGGCTACACCTTC,-,-,TRBV7-6,TRBJ1-2
CASSLSRAGQFF,TGTGCCAGCAGCCTTTCACGTGCCGGGCAGTTCTTC,-,-,TRBV5-6,TRBJ2-1
CASSGQGQETQYF,TGTGCCAGCAGTGGACAGGGGCAAGAGACCCAGTACTTC,TRBD1,-,TRBV2,TRBJ2-5
CASSLWGGSPYNEQFF,TGTGCCAGCAGCTTATGGGGGGGCTCACCCTACAATGAGCAGTTCTTC,-,once,TRBV7-6,TRBJ2-1
CATLGQVNQPQHF,TGTGCCACTCTCGGACAGGTCAATCAGCCCCAGCATTTT,TRBD1,-,TRBV28,TRBJ1-5
CASSVADREDYGYTF,TGTGCCAGCAGCGTCGCTGACAGGGAGGACTATGGCTACACCTTC,TRBD1,-,TRBV9,TRBJ1-2
CASSLRSHGYEQYF,TGTGCCAGCAGCTTACGGTCCCATGGCTACGAGCAGTACTTC,-,-,TRBV11-2,TRBJ2-7
CASSPAGSTWDIQYF,TGCGCCAGCAGCCCCGCGGGGTCAACCTGGGACATTCAGTACTTC,-,-,TRBV4-1,TRBJ2-4
CASALRQGYTGELFF,TGTGCCAGCGCCTTACGACAGGGTTACACCGGGGAGCTGTTTTTT,TRBD1,-,TRBV2,TRBJ2-2
CASSRTTGQSREFF,TGTGCCAGCAGCCGCACGACAGGACAGTCCAGGGAATTCTTC,-,-,TRBV7-9,TRBJ2-1
CASSPGLAGGHTQYF,TGTGCCAGCAGCCCGGGACTAGCGGGGGGTCATACGCAGTATTTT,TRBD2,-,TRBV9,TRBJ2-3
CSVAGTPNTGELFF,TGCAGCGTAGCCGGGACACCGAACACCGGGGAGCTGTTTTTT,-,-,TRBV29-1,TRBJ2-2
CARAGEAGELFF,TGTGCCAGGGCGGGGGAAGCCGGGGAGCTGTTTTTT,TRBD2,-,TRBV7-9,TRBJ2-2
CASSLVVTDNQPQHF,TGTGCCAGCAGCTTAGTGGTGACAGACAATCAGCCCCAGCATTTT,-,few,TRBV7-8,TRBJ1-5
CASSSRGGGDTQYF,TGCGCCAGCAGCTCGCGGGGTGGGGGAGATACGCAGTATTTT,-,-,TRBV5-1,TRBJ2-3
CASSTGQGAEAFF,TGTGCCAGCAGTACCGGACAGGGGGCTGAAGCTTTCTTT,TRBD1,few,TRBV11-2,TRBJ1-1
CASSIAGLSGYFSGANVLTF,TGTGCCAGTAGTATAGCTGGACTAAGCGGATATTTCTCTGGGGCCAACGTCCTGACTTTC,-,once,TRBV19,TRBJ2-6
CATSRLAGDGNEQFF,TGTGCCACCAGCAGACTAGCGGGAGATGGTAATGAGCAGTTCTTC,TRBD2,-,TRBV15,TRBJ2-1
CASSFGLASDTQYF,TGTGCCAGCAGCTTCGGGCTAGCCTCAGATACGCAGTATTTT,-,-,TRBV11-1,TRBJ2-3
CSVVQIDYEQYF,TGCAGCGTTGTCCAGATCGACTACGAGCAGTACTTC,-,-,TRBV29-1,TRBJ2-7
CASRTGTGGIGKLFF,TGTGCCAGCAGGACGGGGACAGGCGGGATAGGAAAACTGTTTTTT,TRBD1,-,TRBV28,TRBJ1-4
CASSQEQNSPLHF,TGCGCCAGCAGCCAAGAACAGAATTCACCCCTCCACTTT,-,-,TRBV4-3,TRBJ1-6
CASSQAPGLAGVFSTENEQFF,TGCGCCAGCAGCCAAGCTCCCGGACTAGCGGGAGTTTTTAGTACGGAGAATGAGCAGTTCTTC,TRBD2,-,TRBV4-1,TRBJ2-1
CASSQADRLNQPQHF,TGTGCCAGCAGCCAAGCGGACAGGTTAAATCAGCCCCAGCATTTT,TRBD1,-,TRBV3-1/TRBV3-2,TRBJ1-5
CASRLAGGTRTQYF,TGTGCCAGCAGACTAGCGGGAGGAACGCGGACCCAGTACTTC,TRBD2,-,TRBV19,TRBJ2-5
CASSLATAPGELFF,TGTGCCAGCAGCTTGGCCACCGCGCCCGGGGAGCTGTTTTTT,-,-,TRBV5-5,TRBJ2-2
CASSLGGAWETQYF,TGTGCCAGCAGCCTAGGGGGGGCCTGGGAGACCCAGTACTTC,-,-,TRBV5-8,TRBJ2-5
CASSLGEGDETQYF,TGTGCCAGCAGCTTAGGTGAGGGCGACGAGACCCAGTACTTC,-,once,TRBV7-9,TRBJ2-5
CASSQAGQGDQPQHF,TGCGCCAGCAGCCAAGCGGGACAGGGGGATCAGCCCCAGCATTTT,TRBD1,-,TRBV4-1,TRBJ1-5
CASSLGGQETQYF,TGTGCCAGCAGTTTAGGAGGCCAAGAGACCCAGTACTTC,-,-,TRBV28,TRBJ2-5
CASSFGPGTSGRGLYF,-,-,-,TRBV12-1,TRBJ2-7
CAWSMDTTNEKLFF,TGTGCCTGGAGTATGGACACAACTAATGAAAAACTGTTTTTT,-,-,TRBV30,TRBJ1-4
CASSQGASKGYEQYF,TGCGCCAGCAGCCAAGGGGCTAGCAAGGGCTACGAGCAGTACTTC,-,-,TRBV4-3,TRBJ2-7
CSALGNEQFF,TGCAGTGCGCTAGGCAATGAGCAGTTCTTC,-,-,TRBV20-1,TRBJ2-1
CASSVFERGGTDTQYF,TGTGCCAGCAGCGTATTTGAGCGGGGGGGAACAGATACGCAGTATTTT,TRBD2,-,TRBV9,TRBJ2-3
CASSLPGWGETQYF,TGTGCCAGCAGCTTGCCAGGGTGGGGAGAGACCCAGTACTTC,-,-,TRBV5-4,TRBJ2-5
CASSPKTGEANYGYTF,TGCGCCAGCAGCCCGAAAACAGGGGAAGCTAACTATGGCTACACCTTC,TRBD1,-,TRBV5-1,TRBJ1-2
CASRSPGQGPLGYTF,TGTGCCAGCAGATCTCCGGGACAGGGCCCCTTGGGCTACACCTTC,TRBD1,-,TRBV7-2,TRBJ1-2
CASSLQQYQETQYF,TGCGCCAGCAGCTTACAGCAGTACCAAGAGACCCAGTACTTC,-,-,TRBV5-1,TRBJ2-5
CASRRRGPNQETQYF,TGCGCCAGCAGGAGGCGGGGCCCAAACCAAGAGACCCAGTACTTC,-,-,TRBV23-1,TRBJ2-5
CASSPSEYQETQYF,TGTGCCAGCAGCCCCTCTGAGTACCAAGAGACCCAGTACTTC,-,-,TRBV7-7,TRBJ2-5
CASRRDRGISYEQYF,TGTGCCAGCAGACGGGACAGGGGCATCTCCTACGAGCAGTACTTC,TRBD1,few,TRBV5-4,TRBJ2-7